This paragraph reports one T cell receptor beta chain. This entry comes from a study of T-cell memory formation after mild COVID-19. MiXCR was run by TCRdb on the 5' RACE reads, yielding one entry per CDR3 protein. The sample has 470,000 or so distinct CDR3 sequences; around 27% are singletons. The CDR3 extends over 16 amino acids. The germline V gene has CDR1 SEHNR and CDR2 FQNEAQ (reference sequence). V lost 0 bases, J lost 8 bases, and 11 bases stayed unmatched. The clonotype was recovered from an adult woman who had mild COVID-19 (a few samples of this study predate the infection). Cell type and time point are not known. Sequences were obtained from PBMCs or a T cell subset sorted from them (not recorded which). The rearrangement joins TRBV7-9 to TRBJ1-1; 8 bases match TRBD1. DNA of the CDR3: TGTGCCAGCAGCTTAGCGTCGGGACAGGCCCTTTTGGAAGCTTTCTTT. Amino acids: CASSLASGQALLEAFF.